This T cell receptor beta chain was profiled in a study of identical twins. MiXCR was run by TCRdb on the 5' RACE reads, yielding one entry per CDR3 protein. In the table there are about 530,000 distinct CDR3 sequences, 20% to 25% of which are singletons. Germline V lookup: CDR1 SNHLY, CDR2 FYNNEI. There are 13 residues in the CDR3. V shed 6 bases, J shed 6 bases, and the junction held 2 bases outside the gene matches. This sample was also put to use in a study of yellow fever vaccine responses in identical twins.

Sequenced input: CD4+ T cells sorted from blood. The receptor was derived from a woman younger than 35 in good health. The chain carries TRBV2 and TRBJ2-2; 9 nucleotides match TRBD1. CDR3 sequence: CASRGTGSGELFF. DNA for the CDR3: TGTGCCAGCAGGGGGACAGGGTCCGGGGAGCTGTTTTTT.